One sample yielded the 27 T cell receptor beta chains listed below, sequenced in a study of brain metastases from non-small cell lung cancer. Measured with immunoSEQ multiplex PCR; TCRdb has only the in-frame clones, and not every one. This sample has some 3,100 clones; roughly 95% occur once, and the top ten carry 1.5% to 2%. The sample consisted of tumor-adjacent normal tissue. The receptors here all came from a donor aged 40 or older with non-small cell lung cancer.

V gene TRBV29-1 combines with J gene TRBJ1-2, with TRBD1 identical over 12 bases. The V gene's germline CDR1 is SQVTM and CDR2 ANQGSEA. V lost 7 bases to trimming and J lost 5 bases; unmatched junction nucleotides: 2. The CDR3 has 12 residues. The CDR3 DNA sequence: TGCAGCGGGGGACAGGGGGCTTATGGCTACACCTTC. Amino acids: CSGGQGAYGYTF. The whole variable domain, remainder taken from reference TRBV29-1 and TRBJ1-2, is SAVISQKPSRDICQRGTSLTIQCQVDSQVTMMFWYRQQPGQSLTLIATANQGSEATYESGFVIDKFPISRPNLTFSTLTVSNMSPEDSSIYLCSGGQGAYGYTFGSGTRLTVV.

This sequence joins TRBV6-1 and TRBJ2-3; TRBD2 aligns across 12 bases. The length of the CDR3 is 17 residues. Germline V gene sequence: CDR1 MNHNS, CDR2 SASEGT. J gave up 6 bases and V 2 bases, and 9 bases lay outside the gene matches. CDR3 residues: CASSETRLAGVVDTQYF. The DNA of the CDR3 is TGTGCCAGCAGTGAAACGAGACTAGCGGGAGTGGTCGATACGCAGTATTTT.

The CDR3 loop is CASSQPGSVEQFF. In DNA form, the CDR3 reads TGTGCCAGCAGCCAGCCTGGGAGTGTTGAGCAGTTCTTC. The chain carries TRBV5-4 and TRBJ2-1, with D possibly matching TRBD2 (5 bases). CDR3 length equals 13 residues. V gave up 4 bases and J gave up 9 bases, with 14 bases separating them. Germline V gene lookup returns CDR1 SGHNT and CDR2 YYREEE (reference sequence). The entire variable domain, with the rest obtained from reference TRBV5-4 and TRBJ2-1, is as follows: ETGVTQSPTHLIKTRGQQVTLRCSSQSGHNTVSWYQQALGQGPQFIFQYYREEENGRGNFPPRFSGLQFPNYSSELNVNALELDDSALYLCASSQPGSVEQFFGPGTRLTVL.

For this clone: Germline and junction disagree at one end, which may indicate a read error. The rearrangement joins TRBV24-1 to TRBJ2-1, with TRBD2 as a possible D gene (5 bases). The CDR3 covers 16 residues. Germline V gene sequence: CDR1 KGHDR, CDR2 SFDVKD. The CDR3 is CATNDLRGNSYNEQFF. DNA of the CDR3: TGTGCCACCAATGATTTAAGAGGGAACTCCTACAATGAGCAGTTCTTC.

This clone was found once. This sequence joins TRBV19 and TRBJ1-5; D unresolved. V was trimmed by 7 bases and J by 2 bases, leaving 9 bases between them. From germline, CDR1 is LNHDA and CDR2 SQIVND (reference sequence). This CDR3 has 13 amino acids. CDR3 bases: TGTGCCAGTACCCGCCTGGGCAATCAGCCCCAGCATTTT. Its translation: CASTRLGNQPQHF.

The genes are TRBV5-8 and TRBJ2-3, with D unclear. Looked up from germline, CDR1 is SGHTS and CDR2 is YDEGEE. Trimming removed 0 bases at V and 0 bases at J, with 11 bases between. There are 16 residues in the CDR3. Here the CDR3 DNA reads TGTGCCAGCAGCTTGGGGGCCTTACCGAGCACAGATACGCAGTATTTT. This gives the protein CASSLGALPSTDTQYF. The variable domain in full, with the rest retrieved from reference TRBV5-8 and TRBJ2-3, is EAGVTQSPTHLIKTRGQQATLRCSPISGHTSVYWYQQALGLGLQFLLWYDEGEERNRGNFPPRFSGRQFPNYSSELNVNALELEDSALYLCASSLGALPSTDTQYFGPGTRLTVL.

The chain combines TRBV7-9 with TRBJ2-7; 7 bases align to TRBD1. Germline V gene sequence: CDR1 SEHNR, CDR2 FQNEAQ (reference sequence). The CDR3 covers 12 residues. V lost 8 bases to trimming and J lost 2 bases; unmatched junction nucleotides: 3. The CDR3 is CASGQGAYEQYF. The CDR3 DNA is TGTGCCAGCGGGCAGGGGGCCTACGAGCAGTACTTC.

The chain is built from TRBV27 and TRBJ2-1, with 7 nucleotides matching TRBD1. The CDR3 covers 15 residues. The V gene end was trimmed by 5 bases and the J gene end by 4 bases; junction bases not matched to a gene: 8. Germline values: CDR1 MNHEY, CDR2 SMNVEV (reference sequence). The CDR3 reads CASSPQGPPYNEQFF. CDR3 DNA: TGTGCCAGCAGTCCACAGGGGCCCCCTTACAATGAGCAGTTCTTC.

This clone was picked up one time. V and J are TRBV6-6 and TRBJ2-3, with no clear D. Trimming took 5 bases from V and 4 from J, leaving 4 bases between them. CDR3 size: 11 residues. Germline CDR1 MNHNY, CDR2 SVGAGI (reference sequence). The CDR3 bases are TGTGCCAGCAGTACCGCAGATACGCAGTATTTT. Amino acids: CASSTADTQYF.

The chain combines TRBV9 with TRBJ1-2, with a possible D match to TRBD1 (5 bases). The germline V gene has CDR1 SGDLS and CDR2 YYNGEE. The CDR3 is 14 amino acids. V was shortened by 3 bases and J by 5 bases, with 14 bases between the two germline ends. CDR3 sequence (DNA): TGTGCCAGCAGCGGCCGTGGGGGAGGATATGGCTACACCTTC. Protein sequence: CASSGRGGGYGYTF. Full variable domain (outside the CDR3, taken from reference TRBV9 and TRBJ1-2): DSGVTQTPKHLITATGQRVTLRCSPRSGDLSVYWYQQSLDQGLQFLIQYYNGEERAKGNILERFSAQQFPDLHSELNLSSLELGDSALYFCASSGRGGGYGYTFGSGTRLTVV.

The rearrangement joins TRBV18 to TRBJ2-5; TRBD1 matches at 10 bases. Looked up from germline, CDR1 is KGHSH and CDR2 is LQKENI. The V segment lost 1 base and the J segment 4 bases; nucleotides outside the gene matches: 0. The CDR3 spans 14 residues. The CDR3 region is CASSPRDRGETQYF. In nucleotides, the CDR3 is TGTGCCAGCTCACCACGGGACAGGGGAGAGACCCAGTACTTC. Full variable domain (missing parts from reference TRBV18 and TRBJ2-5): NAGVMQNPRHLVRRRGQEARLRCSPMKGHSHVYWYRQLPEEGLKFMVYLQKENIIDESGMPKERFSAEFPKEGPSILRIQQVVRGDSAAYFCASSPRDRGETQYFGPGTRLLVL.

The chain has TRBV29-1 and TRBJ2-5; TRBD2 might be the D (7 bases). V was pared by 4 bases and J by 4 bases, with 13 bases between. The germline CDR1 and CDR2 sequences are SQVTM and ANQGSEA. The CDR3 is 13 amino acids. CDR3 nucleotides: TGCAGCGTTGGGGGGGGCACCCGAGAGACCCAGTACTTC. Translation: CSVGGGTRETQYF.

The V call is TRBV27, the J call TRBJ2-2, with D possibly being TRBD1 (6 bases). There are 15 residues in the CDR3. Deletions cut 5 bases from V and 0 bases from J, with 10 bases between. CDR1 is MNHEY, CDR2 SMNVEV, per germline (reference sequence). As DNA, the CDR3 is TGTGCCAGCAGTCAAAGGGGGACGAACACCGGGGAGCTGTTTTTT. Residues: CASSQRGTNTGELFF.

This sequence joins TRBV7-2 and TRBJ2-3, with D uncertain. The CDR3 is 13 amino acids. Per the germline V gene, CDR1 is SGHTA and CDR2 is FQGNSA. The ends were cut back, 1 base at V and 6 bases at J, with 8 bases in the middle. CDR3: CASSLELPDTQYF. In nucleotides, the CDR3 is TGTGCCAGCAGCTTAGAATTGCCGGATACGCAGTATTTT.

Only one count was recorded for this clone. The chain couples TRBV18 to TRBJ1-2; weak D call: TRBD1 (5 bases). The CDR3 length is 13 residues. V was cut by 6 bases and J by 8 bases, with 16 bases left in between. Germline values: CDR1 KGHSH, CDR2 LQKENI. CDR3 sequence: CASSPGGVEGYTF. CDR3 DNA: TGTGCCAGCTCCCCAGGAGGGGTAGAGGGCTACACCTTC.

V usage is TRBV6-2 or TRBV6-3 and J usage is TRBJ2-7; D not certain. V was pared by 0 bases and J by 4 bases, with 10 bases between. CDR1 MNHEY and CDR2 SVGEGT come from the germline V gene. CDR3 size: 14 residues. Here the CDR3 reads CASSYSQVAYEQYF. As DNA, the CDR3 is TGTGCCAGCAGTTACTCCCAGGTTGCATACGAGCAGTACTTC.

The V call is TRBV29-1, the J call TRBJ2-4; the D gene is possibly TRBD2 (6 bases). The CDR3 totals 13 residues. V was cut by 3 bases and J by 3 bases, with 9 bases left in between. Germline-derived CDR1 and CDR2 are SQVTM and ANQGSEA. CDR3 residues: CSVDGGFKNIQYF. The CDR3 coding sequence is TGCAGCGTTGATGGGGGGTTCAAAAACATTCAGTACTTC.

The gene calls are TRBV18 and TRBJ2-7; 9 bases fit TRBD1. Germline CDR1 is KGHSH and CDR2 is LQKENI. CDR3 length equals 15 residues. V lost 3 bases, J lost 5 bases, and 8 bases stayed unmatched. CDR3 sequence reads: CASSPSQGALNEQYF. The CDR3 coding sequence is TGTGCCAGCTCACCTTCACAGGGGGCGCTGAACGAGCAGTACTTC.

V usage is TRBV5-4 and J usage is TRBJ2-2, with a weak D call TRBD1 (5 bases). This CDR3 has 17 amino acids. Germline assignment: CDR1 SGHNT and CDR2 YYREEE (reference sequence). Between the trimmed V and J ends, which lost 0 bases and 6 bases, there was a span of 18 bases. The CDR3 region is CASSLGGQGNRAGELFF. The CDR3 DNA reads TGTGCCAGCAGCTTGGGTGGTCAGGGAAATAGGGCCGGGGAGCTGTTTTTT. The full variable domain, in which reference TRBV5-4 and TRBJ2-2 provide the parts outside the CDR3, is ETGVTQSPTHLIKTRGQQVTLRCSSQSGHNTVSWYQQALGQGPQFIFQYYREEENGRGNFPPRFSGLQFPNYSSELNVNALELDDSALYLCASSLGGQGNRAGELFFGEGSRLTVL.

The genes are TRBV9 and TRBJ2-1; TRBD2 matches at 15 bases. The CDR3 consists of 16 residues. J lost 7 bases, V lost 4 bases, and 6 bases had no gene match. Germline CDR1 and CDR2: SGDLS and YYNGEE. CDR3 region: CASSPRTSGGDNEQFF. The CDR3 DNA reads TGTGCCAGCAGCCCCAGGACTAGCGGGGGGGATAATGAGCAGTTCTTC.

The CDR3 sequence: CATSDSGGQGDTEAFF. CDR3 nucleotide sequence: TGCGCCACCTCGGACTCTGGGGGACAGGGAGACACTGAAGCTTTCTTT. The rearrangement joins TRBV10-2 to TRBJ1-1; TRBD1 aligns across 9 bases. The CDR3 is 16 amino acids. J was trimmed by 3 bases and V by 10 bases; bases with no gene match: 15. Germline V lookup: CDR1 WSHSY, CDR2 SAAADI.

This clone occurred once. This rearrangement joins TRBV5-5 to TRBJ2-7; tentative D call: TRBD2 (6 bases). The germline V gene encodes CDR1 SGHKS and CDR2 YYEKEE (reference sequence). The CDR3 is 16 amino acids. V lost 4 bases and J lost 2, with 19 bases in between. CDR3 sequence (DNA): TGTGCCAGCAGCGAGGAGGGTGGGCAGGGAACCTACGAGCAGTACTTC. Its protein is CASSEEGGQGTYEQYF.

V and J are TRBV5-6 and TRBJ1-2, with D tentatively TRBD1 (5 bases). Per germline, CDR1 SGHDT and CDR2 YYEEEE. The CDR3 has 15 residues. With 4 bases removed from V and 8 bases from J, the gap between germline ends came to 21 bases. The CDR3 sequence: CASSRGGEGTVGYTF. DNA of the CDR3: TGTGCCAGCAGCCGGGGGGGTGAGGGCACAGTCGGCTACACCTTC.

This chain joins TRBV29-1 and TRBJ2-1, with 9 bases identical to TRBD2. Germline V gene lookup returns CDR1 SQVTM and CDR2 ANQGSEA. The CDR3 is 16 residues long. J gave up 7 bases and V 6 bases, and 16 bases lay outside the gene matches. The CDR3 reads CSVQDGGGGAGNEQFF. As DNA, the CDR3 is TGCAGCGTCCAAGACGGCGGCGGGGGGGCGGGAAATGAGCAGTTCTTC.

This chain links TRBV2 with TRBJ2-3; D uncertain. The germline V and J ends were trimmed by 6 bases and 2 bases, with 9 bases remaining between them. Germline V gene sequence: CDR1 SNHLY, CDR2 FYNNEI. The CDR3 has 13 residues. The CDR3 loop reads CASSTRATDTQYF. The CDR3 nucleotides read TGTGCCAGCAGCACCCGGGCCACAGATACGCAGTATTTT.

The chain employs TRBV5-1 and TRBJ2-1; 7 bases agree with TRBD1. This CDR3 region has 13 residues. V shed 4 bases, J shed 9 bases, and the junction held 7 bases outside the gene matches. Germline CDR1 SGHRS, CDR2 YFSETQ. CDR3 sequence: CASSIQGLGEQFF. The DNA for the CDR3 is TGCGCCAGCAGCATACAGGGGTTGGGTGAGCAGTTCTTC.

The chain joins TRBV29-1 to TRBJ2-3; D assignment may be TRBD1 or TRBD2 (5 bases each). The ends were cut back, 4 bases at V and 0 bases at J, with 17 bases in the middle. Germline V gene lookup returns CDR1 SQVTM and CDR2 ANQGSEA. The CDR3 is 16 amino acids. This chain's CDR3 is CSVGGTSLASTDTQYF. The CDR3 coding sequence is TGCAGCGTTGGGGGGACGTCCTTAGCGAGCACAGATACGCAGTATTTT.